Listed below are T cell receptor beta chains from one sample, sequenced in a study of blood T cells in healthy people across ages. From the 5' RACE reads, TCRdb called clonotypes with MiXCR, one entry per CDR3 protein. The sample records around 2 million distinct CDR3 sequences, about two fifths being singletons. The specimen sequenced was blood. The receptor source for this set is a human donor in good health. Each CDR3 is given with its conserved first and last residue. The D gene is left open where the match is weak. Clone size appears in some rows only: once, few, many, or a class for an expanded clone.

TGCAGTGCTAGCCCGGGGATTGCCTCCTACAATGAGCAGTTCTTC	CSASPGIASYNEQFF	.	.	TRBV20-1	TRBJ2-1
TGTGCCAGCAGCCAAGAACAGGGGATCTATGGCTACACCTTC	CASSQEQGIYGYTF	TRBD1	few	TRBV3-1	TRBJ1-2
TGTGCCAGCAGTGAAGGAGGGCAGGATCAGCCCCAGCATTTT	CASSEGGQDQPQHF	.	.	TRBV6-1	TRBJ1-5
TGTGCCAGCAGCCAAGATCATAGAGGGCTTGAAGCTTTCTTT	CASSQDHRGLEAFF	.	once	TRBV3-1	TRBJ1-1
TGCAGTGCTAGACCTCGCCGGACAGGGTGGAAGCAGTTCTTC	CSARPRRTGWKQFF	TRBD1	few	TRBV20-1	TRBJ2-1
TGCGCCAGCAGCCCGGGACTAGCGGTGTCTACAGATACGCAGTATTTT	CASSPGLAVSTDTQYF	TRBD2	.	TRBV5-1	TRBJ2-3
TGCAGCGTTGGCCACGCCGCGGAAGCCCAGTACTTC	CSVGHAAEAQYF	.	few	TRBV29-1	TRBJ2-4
TGTGCCAGCAGTTTAAACCCTGGGGAGGGTTTACACGAGCAGTACTTC	CASSLNPGEGLHEQYF	TRBD2	few	TRBV27	TRBJ2-7
TGCGCCAGCAGCTTAGGGGACCTACTGGTTGGCACCGGGGAGCTGTTTTTT	CASSLGDLLVGTGELFF	.	.	TRBV5-1	TRBJ2-2
TGTGCCAGCACGGGCCAGGGGGTGGGTAATGAGCAGTTCTTC	CASTGQGVGNEQFF	TRBD1	few	TRBV2	TRBJ2-1
TGCGCCAGCAGTCACAGGGTGGCCGGGGAGCTGTTTTTT	CASSHRVAGELFF	.	.	TRBV4-1	TRBJ2-2
TGTGCCAGGGAGGGACAGGCGAACACCGGGGAGCTGTTTTTT	CAREGQANTGELFF	TRBD1	.	TRBV2	TRBJ2-2
TGTGCCATCAGTAGGACTAGCGGGCCAAGTAGGGGCTACGAGCAGTACTTC	CAISRTSGPSRGYEQYF	TRBD2	.	TRBV10-3	TRBJ2-7
TGTGCCAGCAGTTTCGGACGGAAGTACTTC	CASSFGRKYF	.	few	TRBV28	TRBJ2-4
TGCGCCAGCGGACGGGAGTCGCTAAACTATGGCTACACCTTC	CASGRESLNYGYTF	.	.	TRBV5-1	TRBJ1-2
TGCGCCAGCAGTTTTCCTGGCCGGACAGATACGCAGTATTTT	CASSFPGRTDTQYF	.	many	TRBV4-3	TRBJ2-3
TGTGCCAGCAGCTTGGCTAGTGGGGGGGGCACCGGGGAGCTGTTTTTT	CASSLASGGGTGELFF	TRBD2	.	TRBV5-5	TRBJ2-2
TGTGCCAGCAGCCAACAGGGTATCTCACCCCTCCACTTT	CASSQQGISPLHF	.	few	TRBV14	TRBJ1-6
TGCAGTGCTAGAGTCACATCAGCGGGGGCGTATGATACGCAGTATTTT	CSARVTSAGAYDTQYF	TRBD2	.	TRBV20-1	TRBJ2-3
TGTGCCAGCAGTTACTCCTGGACAGGGGGATCCGGGCAGTACTTC	CASSYSWTGGSGQYF	TRBD1	.	TRBV6-2/TRBV6-3	TRBJ2-7
TGTGCCAGCAGTTACTCGAACCAGGGTGGGGAAAACACTGAAGCTTTCTTT	CASSYSNQGGENTEAFF	.	.	TRBV6-5	TRBJ1-1
TGTGCCAGCAGTTCCCTTTACAATGAGCGGTTCTTC	CASSSLYNERFF	.	.	TRBV7-2	TRBJ2-1
TGCAGTCCCACGGACGGGTCTACGCAGTATTTT	CSPTDGSTQYF	.	.	TRBV20-1	TRBJ2-3
TGTGCCACCAGCAGAGATGAGTTGCCTGGGGCCAACGTCCTGACTTTC	CATSRDELPGANVLTF	.	.	TRBV15	TRBJ2-6